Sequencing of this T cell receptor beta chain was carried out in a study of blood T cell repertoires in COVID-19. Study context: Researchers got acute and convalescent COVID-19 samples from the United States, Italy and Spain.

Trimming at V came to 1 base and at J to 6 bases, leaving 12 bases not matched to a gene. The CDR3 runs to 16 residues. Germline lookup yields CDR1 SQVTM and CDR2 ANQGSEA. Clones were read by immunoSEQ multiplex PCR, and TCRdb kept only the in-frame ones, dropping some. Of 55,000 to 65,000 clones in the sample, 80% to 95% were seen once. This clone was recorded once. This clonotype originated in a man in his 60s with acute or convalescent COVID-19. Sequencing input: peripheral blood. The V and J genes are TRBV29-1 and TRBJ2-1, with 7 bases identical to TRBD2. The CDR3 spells CSVEVPSGMRGNEQFF. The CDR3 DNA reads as TGCAGCGTTGAAGTGCCTAGCGGAATGAGGGGCAATGAGCAGTTCTTC.